This paragraph reports one T cell receptor (beta chain). The data stem from a study of blood T cell repertoires in COVID-19. Overall study: Acute and convalescent COVID-19 samples came from the United States, Italy and Spain. Nucleic acid was either cDNA or gDNA, and it came from T cells, B-cell-depleted T cells, or PBMCs.

V shed 5 bases and J shed 2 bases, with 11 bases lying between them. The CDR3 has 14 amino acids. In germline, CDR1 is SGHTA, CDR2 FQGTGA. Original data processing: Amplifying reference gene primers gave estimates of nucleated cell counts. Method: immunoSEQ multiplex PCR; TCRdb's copy keeps in-frame clones and lacks some. That table gives V, J and clone size, and the DNA gave D and trimming. The table lists 50,000 to 75,000 clones, 91% of them singletons, with over 7.5% in the top ten. J is TRBJ2-3 and V is TRBV7-3, with D tentatively TRBD2 (6 bases). This clonotype was sampled from a human donor in a cohort sampled during active COVID-19. Sequenced sample: peripheral blood. DNA for the CDR3: TGTGCCAGCAGCCAGACTAGTTTCACAGATACGCAGTATTTT. The encoded protein is CASSQTSFTDTQYF.